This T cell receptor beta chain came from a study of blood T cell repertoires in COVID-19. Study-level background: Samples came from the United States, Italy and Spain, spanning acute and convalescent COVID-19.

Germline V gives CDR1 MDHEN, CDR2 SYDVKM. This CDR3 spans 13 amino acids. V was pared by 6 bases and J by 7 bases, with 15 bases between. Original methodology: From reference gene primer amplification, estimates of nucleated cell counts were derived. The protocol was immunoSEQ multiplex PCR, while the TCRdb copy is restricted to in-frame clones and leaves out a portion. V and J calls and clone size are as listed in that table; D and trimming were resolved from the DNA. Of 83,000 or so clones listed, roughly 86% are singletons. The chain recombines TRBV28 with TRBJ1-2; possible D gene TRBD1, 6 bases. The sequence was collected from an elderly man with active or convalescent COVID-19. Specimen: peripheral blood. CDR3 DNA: TGTGCCAGCAGCCCGGACAGCCCGCTTGGCTACACCTTC. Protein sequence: CASSPDSPLGYTF.